The clone carrying this T cell receptor (beta chain) was counted only a few times. The antigen is unknown. The data belong to a study of T cell repertoires in breast cancer. Study in general: Tumors, lymph nodes and blood came from breast cancer patients, plus healthy blood. The study, taken as a whole, reports: Clone recovery by emulsion RT-PCR was skewed, so it was considered qualitative. Around 19 TCR pairs recurred across seven or more tumors but rarely in control blood.

Unpaired genes were suppressed by blocking oligonucleotides during a second nested PCR. TCRdb recomputed calls from the emulsion pairing reads with MiXCR, one row per CDR3 protein. The sample lists approximately 37,000 distinct CDR3 sequences, 45% to 55% seen once, with approximately 60% in the top ten. V was cut by 2 bases and J by 6 bases, with 10 bases left in between. CDR1 and CDR2 from the germline V gene are SEHNR and FQNEAQ (reference sequence). The CDR3 runs 13 residues. An expanded emulsion RT-PCR with primers for all TCR V genes paired CD8+ T cell chains. The sequence was obtained from a pool of human donors with breast cancer or a healthy control (not recorded which). The sequencing sample was made of CD8+ T cells. The chain combines TRBV7-9 with TRBJ1-1; TRBD1 is a possible D gene (5 bases). This chain's CDR3 is CASSLSGGPEAFF. CDR3 nucleotides: TGTGCCAGCAGCTTAAGCGGGGGACCTGAAGCTTTCTTT.